This TCR beta chain came from a study of cytomegalovirus exposure and HLA in healthy donors. The study's findings and limits: A cluster of highly shared sequence variants was likely a sequencing artifact. The authors reported that TCR beta sequences could predict HLA-A and HLA-B alleles. These predictions were accurate for most subjects in the first cohort.

Trimming shortened V by 6 bases and J by 2 bases, and 12 bases separated the two germline ends. The germline gives CDR1 SNHLY, CDR2 FYNNEI. This CDR3 is built from 14 residues. In the PCR, 60 Vbeta and 13 Jbeta primers were used. In the study's own analysis: Approximately 12 million of tens of millions of unique TCR beta chains were shared, per a later count. Sequencing was performed with immunoSEQ multiplex PCR; in TCRdb, only in-frame clones are kept and a portion is missing. That table furnishes V, J and clone size, whereas the DNA furnished D and trimming. The table has about 140,000 clones, 79% seen once. Notes on this clone: What it binds is unknown.

Material for sequencing was PBMCs. This rearrangement joins TRBV2 to TRBJ2-3; weak D call: TRBD1 (5 bases). The sequence came from a female donor in good health and CMV-seronegative. The CDR3 sequence: CASSEDTFTDTQYF. CDR3 DNA sequence: TGTGCCAGCAGCGAGGACACTTTCACAGATACGCAGTATTTT.